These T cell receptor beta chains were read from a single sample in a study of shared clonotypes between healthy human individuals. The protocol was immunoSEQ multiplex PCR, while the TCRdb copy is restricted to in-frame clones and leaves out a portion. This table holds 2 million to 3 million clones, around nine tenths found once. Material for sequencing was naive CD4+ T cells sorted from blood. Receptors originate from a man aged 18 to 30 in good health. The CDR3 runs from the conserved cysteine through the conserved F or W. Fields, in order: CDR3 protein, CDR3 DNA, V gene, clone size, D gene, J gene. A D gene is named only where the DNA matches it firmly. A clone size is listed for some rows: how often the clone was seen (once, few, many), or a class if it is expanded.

CDR3: CASAPGSSGNTIYF
DNA: TGCGCCAGCGCTCCGGGGAGCTCTGGAAACACCATATATTTT
V: TRBV10-1
size: .
D: .
J: TRBJ1-3

CDR3: CASSLERLGETQYF
DNA: TGTGCCAGCAGCTTAGAGAGGTTGGGGGAGACCCAGTACTTC
V: TRBV11-2
size: .
D: .
J: TRBJ2-5

CDR3: CASSESGHSYTQYF
DNA: TGCGCCAGCAGTGAGTCGGGACATTCATATACGCAGTATTTT
V: TRBV10-1
size: .
D: .
J: TRBJ2-3

CDR3: CASSLALWETQYF
DNA: TGTGCCAGCAGCTTGGCGCTTTGGGAGACCCAGTACTTC
V: TRBV11-2
size: .
D: .
J: TRBJ2-5

CDR3: CAISADRVSSPLHF
DNA: TGTGCCATCAGTGCGGACAGGGTTAGTTCACCCCTCCACTTT
V: TRBV10-3
size: .
D: TRBD1
J: TRBJ1-6

CDR3: CASRPSPGKNYGYTF
DNA: TGTGCCAGCAGACCCTCCCCGGGAAAAAACTATGGCTACACCTTC
V: TRBV6-1
size: .
D: .
J: TRBJ1-2

CDR3: CASSLGSETGFRIAKNIQYF
DNA: TGCGCCAGCAGCTTGGGGTCCGAGACAGGGTTTCGAATAGCCAAAAACATTCAGTACTTC
V: TRBV5-1
size: once
D: TRBD1
J: TRBJ2-4

CDR3: CASSSGHSGANVLTF
DNA: TGCGCCAGCAGCTCGGGGCACTCTGGGGCCAACGTCCTGACTTTC
V: TRBV5-1
size: .
D: .
J: TRBJ2-6

CDR3: CASSLGFTGNTEAFF
DNA: TGCGCCAGCAGCTTGGGATTTACAGGGAACACTGAAGCTTTCTTT
V: TRBV5-1
size: .
D: .
J: TRBJ1-1

CDR3: CASRDTGGNSPLHF
DNA: TGTGCCAGCAGGGATACGGGGGGCAATTCACCCCTCCACTTT
V: TRBV6-5
size: once
D: .
J: TRBJ1-6

CDR3: CASSEKRETQYF
DNA: TGTGCCAGCAGTGAGAAGAGGGAGACCCAGTACTTC
V: TRBV2
size: .
D: .
J: TRBJ2-5

CDR3: CASSLEGQDNEKLFF
DNA: TGCGCCAGCAGCTTGGAAGGCCAGGATAATGAAAAACTGTTTTTT
V: TRBV5-1
size: .
D: .
J: TRBJ1-4

CDR3: CATRTGGSKQYF
DNA: TGTGCCACCAGGACAGGGGGCAGTAAGCAGTACTTC
V: TRBV27
size: .
D: TRBD1
J: TRBJ2-7

CDR3: CASSYQREGGGELFF
DNA: TGTGCCAGCAGCTATCAGCGGGAGGGCGGCGGGGAGCTGTTTTTT
V: TRBV5-4
size: .
D: TRBD2
J: TRBJ2-2

CDR3: CASEIRDRDGSPLHF
DNA: TGTGCCAGCGAAATCCGGGACAGGGATGGTTCACCCCTCCACTTT
V: TRBV6-1
size: .
D: TRBD1
J: TRBJ1-6

CDR3: CAWSAQGDQPQHF
DNA: TGTGCCTGGAGCGCCCAGGGGGATCAGCCCCAGCATTTT
V: TRBV30
size: .
D: TRBD1
J: TRBJ1-5

CDR3: CASSLGWSGGRGATDTQYF
DNA: TGTGCCAGCAGCTTGGGTTGGTCTGGGGGCAGGGGTGCGACAGATACGCAGTATTTT
V: TRBV7-2
size: .
D: .
J: TRBJ2-3

CDR3: CASSSEASGTEAFF
DNA: TGTGCCAGCAGCTCGGAAGCGTCCGGCACTGAAGCTTTCTTT
V: TRBV7-2
size: .
D: .
J: TRBJ1-1

CDR3: CAWSVEGPGYTF
DNA: TGTGCCTGGAGTGTAGAGGGTCCTGGCTACACCTTC
V: TRBV30
size: .
D: .
J: TRBJ1-2

CDR3: CASSDAAGTHSGANVLTF
DNA: TGCGCCAGCAGCGATGCGGCCGGGACTCACTCTGGGGCCAACGTCCTGACTTTC
V: TRBV5-1
size: .
D: .
J: TRBJ2-6

CDR3: CASSVTPGTATSPLHF
DNA: TGCGCCAGCAGCGTAACTCCCGGGACAGCGACTTCACCCCTCCACTTT
V: TRBV5-1
size: .
D: TRBD1
J: TRBJ1-6

CDR3: CASSTGQSEQYF
DNA: TGTGCCAGCAGTACGGGACAGTCCGAGCAGTACTTC
V: TRBV6-1
size: .
D: TRBD1
J: TRBJ2-7

CDR3: CASTPQNNYGYTF
DNA: TGTGCCAGCACCCCACAGAACAACTATGGCTACACCTTC
V: TRBV7-2
size: .
D: .
J: TRBJ1-2

CDR3: CSVLESYEQYF
DNA: TGCAGTGTACTGGAGTCCTACGAGCAGTACTTC
V: TRBV20-1
size: .
D: .
J: TRBJ2-7

CDR3: CSVEVGPNTEAFF
DNA: TGCAGCGTTGAAGTTGGACCCAACACTGAAGCTTTCTTT
V: TRBV29-1
size: .
D: .
J: TRBJ1-1

CDR3: CASSQDMLAGSTEAFF
DNA: TGTGCCAGCAGCCAAGATATGTTAGCAGGGAGCACTGAAGCTTTCTTT
V: TRBV4-2
size: .
D: .
J: TRBJ1-1

CDR3: CASSLALTGGNEKLFF
DNA: TGTGCCAGCAGCTTAGCGTTGACAGGGGGCAATGAAAAACTGTTTTTT
V: TRBV7-2
size: .
D: TRBD1
J: TRBJ1-4

CDR3: CASSPRTGIYEQYF
DNA: TGTGCCAGCAGCCCAAGGACAGGAATCTACGAGCAGTACTTC
V: TRBV7-2
size: .
D: TRBD1
J: TRBJ2-7

CDR3: CAISKTADTQYF
DNA: TGTGCCATCAGTAAGACAGCAGATACGCAGTATTTT
V: TRBV10-3
size: .
D: .
J: TRBJ2-3

CDR3: CASSRGGDTMYEQYF
DNA: TGTGCCAGCAGCCGTGGTGGGGACACCATGTACGAGCAGTACTTC
V: TRBV5-4
size: .
D: .
J: TRBJ2-7

CDR3: CASSLAPDKNQPQHF
DNA: TGTGCCAGCAGCTTGGCCCCGGACAAGAATCAGCCCCAGCATTTT
V: TRBV5-4
size: .
D: .
J: TRBJ1-5

CDR3: CSGSQAGEQYF
DNA: TGCAGCGGAAGCCAGGCGGGGGAGCAGTACTTC
V: TRBV29-1
size: .
D: .
J: TRBJ2-7

CDR3: CASSWSVLTF
DNA: TGTGCCAGCAGCTGGAGCGTCCTGACTTTC
V: TRBV11-2
size: .
D: .
J: TRBJ2-6

CDR3: CASRARGGNQPQHF
DNA: TGTGCCAGCAGGGCCAGGGGGGGCAATCAGCCCCAGCATTTT
V: TRBV6-5
size: .
D: TRBD1
J: TRBJ1-5

CDR3: CASSYSIGAGKTQYF
DNA: TGTGCCAGCAGTTACTCGATAGGGGCGGGAAAGACCCAGTACTTC
V: TRBV6-5
size: .
D: .
J: TRBJ2-5

CDR3: CASSPSDRATNEKLFF
DNA: TGTGCCAGCAGCCCCTCAGACAGGGCAACTAATGAAAAACTGTTTTTT
V: TRBV7-9
size: .
D: TRBD1
J: TRBJ1-4

CDR3: CTSSQFRGVTFGYTF
DNA: TGCACCAGCAGCCAATTCAGGGGGGTTACCTTTGGCTACACCTTC
V: TRBV1
size: .
D: .
J: TRBJ1-2

CDR3: CAWSRGWTEAFF
DNA: TGTGCCTGGAGTAGGGGGTGGACTGAAGCTTTCTTT
V: TRBV30
size: few
D: .
J: TRBJ1-1

CDR3: CASRTGDPTDTQYF
DNA: TGTGCCAGCAGAACGGGGGATCCCACAGATACGCAGTATTTT
V: TRBV6-6
size: .
D: .
J: TRBJ2-3

CDR3: CASSLGQGRNPNQPQHF
DNA: TGTGCCAGCAGCTTAGGCCAGGGGCGGAACCCCAATCAGCCCCAGCATTTT
V: TRBV13
size: .
D: .
J: TRBJ1-5

CDR3: CASSLVGGTGELFF
DNA: TGTGCCAGCAGCTTAGTGGGGGGCACCGGGGAGCTGTTTTTT
V: TRBV5-4
size: .
D: .
J: TRBJ2-2

CDR3: CASKEAVTSAQETQYF
DNA: TGTGCCAGCAAGGAGGCCGTGACTAGCGCCCAAGAGACCCAGTACTTC
V: TRBV2
size: .
D: TRBD2
J: TRBJ2-5

CDR3: CASSWMAAPYEAFF
DNA: TGCGCCAGCAGCTGGATGGCAGCTCCCTATGAAGCTTTCTTT
V: TRBV5-1
size: once
D: .
J: TRBJ1-1

CDR3: CASSSPSRARSYEQYF
DNA: TGTGCCAGCAGTTCACCCTCAAGGGCCCGATCCTACGAGCAGTACTTC
V: TRBV6-5
size: .
D: .
J: TRBJ2-7

CDR3: CAWGVRAEAFF
DNA: TGTGCCTGGGGAGTGCGGGCTGAAGCTTTCTTT
V: TRBV30
size: .
D: .
J: TRBJ1-1

CDR3: CASSPSRNGELFF
DNA: TGTGCTAGCAGCCCAAGTCGGAACGGGGAGCTGTTTTTT
V: TRBV7-7
size: .
D: .
J: TRBJ2-2

CDR3: CASSQDRGGLSDTQYF
DNA: TGCGCCAGCAGCCAAGATCGGGGGGGCCTGAGTGATACGCAGTATTTT
V: TRBV4-1
size: .
D: TRBD2
J: TRBJ2-3

CDR3: CASSQDTREGFLSSYNEQFF
DNA: TGCGCCAGCAGCCAAGATACGCGGGAGGGGTTTTTGAGCTCCTACAATGAGCAGTTCTTC
V: TRBV4-1
size: .
D: TRBD2
J: TRBJ2-1

CDR3: CASKVVRAGELFF
DNA: TGTGCCAGCAAGGTCGTGAGGGCCGGGGAGCTGTTTTTT
V: TRBV28
size: .
D: .
J: TRBJ2-2

CDR3: CASSLGSTGGMNEQYF
DNA: TGTGCCAGCAGCTTAGGGTCGACAGGGGGCATGAACGAGCAGTACTTC
V: TRBV7-9
size: .
D: TRBD1
J: TRBJ2-7

CDR3: CASSLRQQETQYF
DNA: TGTGCCAGCAGCTTAAGACAGCAAGAGACCCAGTACTTC
V: TRBV7-3
size: .
D: .
J: TRBJ2-5

CDR3: CASSQDAGGFSPLHF
DNA: TGTGCCAGCAGCCAAGACGCAGGGGGGTTCTCACCCCTCCACTTT
V: TRBV14
size: .
D: TRBD1
J: TRBJ1-6

CDR3: CASSPVDRGRTEAFF
DNA: TGTGCCAGCAGTCCCGTGGACAGGGGGCGGACTGAAGCTTTCTTT
V: TRBV27
size: .
D: TRBD1
J: TRBJ1-1

CDR3: CASSTLGQRNTEAFF
DNA: TGTGCCAGTAGTACACTTGGACAAAGAAACACTGAAGCTTTCTTT
V: TRBV19
size: few
D: .
J: TRBJ1-1

CDR3: CASSLEQLSTGELFF
DNA: TGCGCCAGCAGCTTAGAACAGCTTTCCACCGGGGAGCTGTTTTTT
V: TRBV5-1
size: .
D: .
J: TRBJ2-2

CDR3: CASSWSEGAKNIQYF
DNA: TGTGCCAGCAGTTGGTCCGAGGGGGCCAAAAACATTCAGTACTTC
V: TRBV2
size: .
D: .
J: TRBJ2-4

CDR3: CATSRGGGYTF
DNA: TGTGCCACCAGCAGAGGCGGGGGCTACACCTTC
V: TRBV15
size: .
D: .
J: TRBJ1-2

CDR3: CASSLDGGKASFYGYTF
DNA: TGCGCCAGCAGCTTAGATGGGGGAAAGGCCTCCTTCTATGGCTACACCTTC
V: TRBV5-1
size: .
D: .
J: TRBJ1-2

CDR3: CASSRDFTDTQYF
DNA: TGTGCCAGCAGCCGGGACTTCACAGATACGCAGTATTTT
V: TRBV5-6
size: .
D: .
J: TRBJ2-3